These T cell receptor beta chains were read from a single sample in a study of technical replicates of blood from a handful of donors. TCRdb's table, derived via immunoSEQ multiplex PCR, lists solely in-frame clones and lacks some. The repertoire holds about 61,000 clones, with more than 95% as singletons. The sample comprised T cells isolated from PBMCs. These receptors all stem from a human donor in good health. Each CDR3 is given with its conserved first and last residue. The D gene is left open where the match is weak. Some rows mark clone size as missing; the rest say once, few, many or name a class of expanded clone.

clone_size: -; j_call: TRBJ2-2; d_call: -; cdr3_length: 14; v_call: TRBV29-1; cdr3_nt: TGCAGCGTTGAATCCAGGGTCGGCACCGGGGAGCTGTTTTTT; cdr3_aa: CSVESRVGTGELFF
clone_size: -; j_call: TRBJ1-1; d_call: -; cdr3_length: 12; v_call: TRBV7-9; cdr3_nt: TGTGCCAGCAGCTCCACGGTTCCTGAAGCTTTCTTT; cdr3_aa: CASSSTVPEAFF
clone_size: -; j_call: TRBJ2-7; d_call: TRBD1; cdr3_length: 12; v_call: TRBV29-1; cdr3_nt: TGCAGCGGGGGGACAGGGGGCTACGAGCAGTACTTC; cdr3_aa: CSGGTGGYEQYF
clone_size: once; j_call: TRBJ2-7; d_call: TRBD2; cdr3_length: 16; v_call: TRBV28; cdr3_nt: TGTGCCAGCAGTTCTCTGAGTAGCGGGAGTCCCTACGAGCAGTACTTC; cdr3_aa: CASSSLSSGSPYEQYF
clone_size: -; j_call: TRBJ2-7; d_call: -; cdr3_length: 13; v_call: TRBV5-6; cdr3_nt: TGTGCCAGCAGCTTGGTGGGGCGGTACGAGCAGTACTTC; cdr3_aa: CASSLVGRYEQYF
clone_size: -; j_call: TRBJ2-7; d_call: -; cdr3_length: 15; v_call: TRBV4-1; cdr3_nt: TGCGCCAGCAGCCAAAGGGAGGTCCTCTCCTACGAGCAGTACTTC; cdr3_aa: CASSQREVLSYEQYF
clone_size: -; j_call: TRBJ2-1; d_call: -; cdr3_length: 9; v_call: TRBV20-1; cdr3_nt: TGCAGTGCCACAGGGGAGCAGTTCTTC; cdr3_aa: CSATGEQFF
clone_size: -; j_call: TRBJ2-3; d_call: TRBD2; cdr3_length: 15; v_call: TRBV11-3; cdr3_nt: TGTGCCAGCAGCGTGCGGGGGGGAGAGACAGATACGCAGTATTTT; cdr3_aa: CASSVRGGETDTQYF
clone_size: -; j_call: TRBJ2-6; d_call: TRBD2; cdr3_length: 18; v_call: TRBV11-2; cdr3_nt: TGTGCCAGCAGCTTAGTAGCGGGAGAAGGGCCTGGGGCCAACGTCCTGACTTTC; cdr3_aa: CASSLVAGEGPGANVLTF
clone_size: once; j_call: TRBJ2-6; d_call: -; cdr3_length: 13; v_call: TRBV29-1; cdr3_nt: TGCAGCGCCGGGGAGTACGGGGCCAACGTCCTGACTTTC; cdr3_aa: CSAGEYGANVLTF
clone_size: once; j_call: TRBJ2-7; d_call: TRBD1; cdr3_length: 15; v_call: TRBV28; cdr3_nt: TGTGCCAGCAGTAATCCCGACAGGGGCAACTACGAGCAGTACTTC; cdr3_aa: CASSNPDRGNYEQYF
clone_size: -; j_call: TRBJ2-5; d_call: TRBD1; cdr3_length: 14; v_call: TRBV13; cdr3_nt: TGTGCCAGCGGGGCAGGACAGGGCATGGAGACCCAGTACTTC; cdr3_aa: CASGAGQGMETQYF
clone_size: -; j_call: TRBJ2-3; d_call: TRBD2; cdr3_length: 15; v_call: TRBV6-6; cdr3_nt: TGTGCCAGCAGGGCGAGCGGGGGGGCTGGAGATACGCAGTATTTT; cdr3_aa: CASRASGGAGDTQYF
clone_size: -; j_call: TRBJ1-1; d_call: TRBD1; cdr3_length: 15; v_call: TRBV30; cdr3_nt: TGTGCCTGGAGTGACGGACAGGGGCTGAACACTGAAGCTTTCTTT; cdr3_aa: CAWSDGQGLNTEAFF
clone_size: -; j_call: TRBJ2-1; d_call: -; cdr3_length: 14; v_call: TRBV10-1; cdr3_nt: TGCGCCAGCAGTCCCAGGGCGACCTACAATGAGCAGTTCTTC; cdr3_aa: CASSPRATYNEQFF
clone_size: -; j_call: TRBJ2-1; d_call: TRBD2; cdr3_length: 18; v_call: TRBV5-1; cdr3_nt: TGCGCCAGCAAGGGGCTAGCGGGGGTCGTGAGCTCCTACAATGAGCAGTTCTTC; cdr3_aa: CASKGLAGVVSSYNEQFF
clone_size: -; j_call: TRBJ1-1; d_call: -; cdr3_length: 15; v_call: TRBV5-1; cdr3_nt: TGCGCCAGCAGCTTGGATCTCTCGGGTAACACTGAAGCTTTCTTT; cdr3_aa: CASSLDLSGNTEAFF
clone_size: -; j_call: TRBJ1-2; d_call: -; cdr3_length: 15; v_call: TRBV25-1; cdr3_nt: TGTGCCAGCAGTGGACTATTGCGGGACTCGGACGGCTACACCTTC; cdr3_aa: CASSGLLRDSDGYTF
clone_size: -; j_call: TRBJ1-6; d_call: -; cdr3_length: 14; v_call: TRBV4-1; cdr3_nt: TGCGCCAGCAGCCCGAAGGGGAGGAGATCACCCCTCCACTTT; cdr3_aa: CASSPKGRRSPLHF
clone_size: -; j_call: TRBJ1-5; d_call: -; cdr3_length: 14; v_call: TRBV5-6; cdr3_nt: TGTGCCAGCAGCTTGGATCCGAGCAATCAGCCCCAGCATTTT; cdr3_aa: CASSLDPSNQPQHF
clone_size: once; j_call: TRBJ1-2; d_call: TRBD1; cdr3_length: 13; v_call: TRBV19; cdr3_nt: TGTGCCAGTAGTAGGACAGGGGAGGGTGGCTACACCTTC; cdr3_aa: CASSRTGEGGYTF
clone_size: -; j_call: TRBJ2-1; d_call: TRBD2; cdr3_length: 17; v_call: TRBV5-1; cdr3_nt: TGCGCCAGCAGCTTGGGATCCACCGGACTAGCGGGAGGAGAGCAGTTCTTC; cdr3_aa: CASSLGSTGLAGGEQFF
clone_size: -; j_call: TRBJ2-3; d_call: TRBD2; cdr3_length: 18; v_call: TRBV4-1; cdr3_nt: TGCGCCAGCAGCCGACTGACTGGGACTAGCTTGAGCACAGATACGCAGTATTTT; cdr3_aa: CASSRLTGTSLSTDTQYF
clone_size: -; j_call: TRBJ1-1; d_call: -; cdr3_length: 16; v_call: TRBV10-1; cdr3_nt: TGCGCCAGCAGTGAGTCGTTGAATCCCTCGAGCACTGAAGCTTTCTTT; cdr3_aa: CASSESLNPSSTEAFF
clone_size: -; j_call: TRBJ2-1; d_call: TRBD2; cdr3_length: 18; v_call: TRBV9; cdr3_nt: TGTGCCAGCAGCGTATATCCGGGAGGGTCCGTCTCCTACAATGAGCAGTTCTTC; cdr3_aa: CASSVYPGGSVSYNEQFF
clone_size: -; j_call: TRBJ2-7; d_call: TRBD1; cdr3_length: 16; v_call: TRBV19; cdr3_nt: TGTGCCAGTAGTATAGATCGGGGCAGGGGGCCAAACGAGCAGTACTTC; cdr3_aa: CASSIDRGRGPNEQYF
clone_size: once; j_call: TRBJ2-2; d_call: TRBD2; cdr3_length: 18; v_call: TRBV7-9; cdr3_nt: TGTGCCAGCAGCCCCCTCCGGGTAGCGGGAGGCGGCACCGGGGAGCTGTTTTTT; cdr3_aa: CASSPLRVAGGGTGELFF
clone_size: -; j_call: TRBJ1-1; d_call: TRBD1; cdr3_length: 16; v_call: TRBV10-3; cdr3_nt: TGTGCCATCAGTGAACACAGGGGAGCCCTGAACACTGAAGCTTTCTTT; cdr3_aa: CAISEHRGALNTEAFF
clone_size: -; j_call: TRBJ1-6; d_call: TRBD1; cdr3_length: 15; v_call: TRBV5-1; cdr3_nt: TGCGCCAGCAGCCCCGGGACAGGGAGTTATTCACCCCTCCACTTT; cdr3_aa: CASSPGTGSYSPLHF
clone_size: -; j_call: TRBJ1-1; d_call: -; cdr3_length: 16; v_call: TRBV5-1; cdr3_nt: TGCGCCAGCAGCTCGGCCGGGTATCACATGAACACTGAAGCTTTCTTT; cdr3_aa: CASSSAGYHMNTEAFF
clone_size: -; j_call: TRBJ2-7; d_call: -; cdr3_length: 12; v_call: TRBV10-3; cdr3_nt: TGTGCCATCAAAGGGGTAGCCTACGAGCAGTACTTC; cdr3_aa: CAIKGVAYEQYF
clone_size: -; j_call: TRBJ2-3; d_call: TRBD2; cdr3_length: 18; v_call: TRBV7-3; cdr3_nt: TGTGCCAGCAGCTTAGGACGGTCTCCTAGCGGGGTCGGGGATACGCAGTATTTT; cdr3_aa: CASSLGRSPSGVGDTQYF
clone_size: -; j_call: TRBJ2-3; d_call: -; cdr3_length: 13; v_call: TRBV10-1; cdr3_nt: TGCGCCAGCAGTGGGGGGGACTCTTATACGCAGTATTTT; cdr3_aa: CASSGGDSYTQYF
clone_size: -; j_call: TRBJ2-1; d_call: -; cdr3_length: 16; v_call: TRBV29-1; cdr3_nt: TGCAGCGTTGAAGATCTTGGCGCGGACAGCTACAATGAGCAGTTCTTC; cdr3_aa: CSVEDLGADSYNEQFF
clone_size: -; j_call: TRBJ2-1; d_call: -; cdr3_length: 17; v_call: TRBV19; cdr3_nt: TGTGCCAGTAGTCCCATAGTTCGAGGGTCTATATACAATGAGCAGTTCTTC; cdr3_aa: CASSPIVRGSIYNEQFF
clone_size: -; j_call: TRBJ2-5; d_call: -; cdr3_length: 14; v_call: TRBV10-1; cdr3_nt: TGCGCCAGCAGTGAATCGGGGAACGGAGAGACCCAGTACTTC; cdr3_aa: CASSESGNGETQYF
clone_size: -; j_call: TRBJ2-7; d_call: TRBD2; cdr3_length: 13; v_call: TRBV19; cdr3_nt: TGTGCCAGTAGTATAGGCGGGGGGAACGAGCAGTACTTC; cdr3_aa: CASSIGGGNEQYF
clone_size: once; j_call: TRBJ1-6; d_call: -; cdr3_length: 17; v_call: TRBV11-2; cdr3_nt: TGTGCCAGCAGCTTAGGACAGCGAAGCTCCTATAATTCACCCCTCCACTTT; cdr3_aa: CASSLGQRSSYNSPLHF
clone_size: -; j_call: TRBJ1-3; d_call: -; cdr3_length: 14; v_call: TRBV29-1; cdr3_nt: TGCAGCGTTGAGGCACCCCACTCTGGAAACACCATATATTTT; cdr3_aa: CSVEAPHSGNTIYF
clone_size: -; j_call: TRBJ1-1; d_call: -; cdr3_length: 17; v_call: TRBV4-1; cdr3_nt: TGCGCCAGCAGCCAAGAGGGGAGGGGGGCGAGGTACACTGAAGCTTTCTTT; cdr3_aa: CASSQEGRGARYTEAFF